This TCR beta chain was identified in a study of Tregs in tolerant kidney transplant recipients. General study points: The small number of patients limits these findings pending further validation.

Libraries were prepared by immunoSEQ multiplex PCR; TCRdb keeps only in-frame clonotypes and omits some of them. The sample lists 200,000 to 300,000 clones, 84% occurring once. The CDR3 has 15 amino acids. V lost 0 bases, J lost 0 bases, and 6 bases lay in between. The germline V gene has CDR1 SGHRS and CDR2 YFSETQ. Unstimulated Tregs (CD4+CD25+CD127-) and CD4+CD25- non-Tregs were sorted from PBMCs. As concerns this clone: The antigen is not known.

The genes are TRBV5-1 and TRBJ2-2; a weak D match, TRBD1 (5 bases). The origin of this receptor is a human donor in good health. Material: CD4+ T cells from blood. CDR3 DNA: TGCGCCAGCAGCTTGGGACAGACGAACACCGGGGAGCTGTTTTTT. This codes for CASSLGQTNTGELFF.